The 17 T cell receptor beta chains listed next were all sequenced from one sample in a study of blood T cell repertoires in COVID-19. Clones were read by immunoSEQ multiplex PCR, and TCRdb kept only the in-frame ones, dropping some. The table shows fewer than 70,000 clones, with 70% to 85% occurring only once. Sequencing was performed on peripheral blood. The receptor set was obtained from an older woman with acute or convalescent COVID-19.

The rearrangement joins TRBV7-9 to TRBJ1-1; no definite D call. CDR3 length: 18 residues. The germline V gene encodes CDR1 SEHNR and CDR2 FQNEAQ (reference sequence). V lost 1 base to trimming and J lost 4 bases, with 22 bases between them. The CDR3 is CASSLVLSRVVWSTEAFF. The CDR3 DNA sequence: TGTGCCAGCAGCTTAGTCCTAAGCCGCGTGGTTTGGAGCACTGAAGCTTTCTTT.

The CDR3 DNA reads TGCGCCAGCAGCACCCGACCCCTTGGACAGGGTGACTATGGCTACACCTTC. It translates to CASSTRPLGQGDYGYTF. This chain uses TRBV5-1 with TRBJ1-2; 8 bases are shared with TRBD1. The CDR3 is 17 amino acids. The trim removed 4 bases at V and 3 bases at J, leaving 14 bases unmatched. Germline lookup yields CDR1 SGHRS and CDR2 YFSETQ.

In its sample, this clone was seen once. In DNA, the CDR3 is TGCAGCGTTGTCCGCGGATGGGTGGGGAACACTGAAGCTTTCTTT. It yields the protein CSVVRGWVGNTEAFF. The chain has TRBV29-1 and TRBJ1-1; D gene ambiguous. The germline V gene has CDR1 SQVTM and CDR2 ANQGSEA. The CDR3 is 15 residues long. The V end was cut by 4 bases, the J end by 1 base, with 16 bases between.

The V and J genes are TRBV10-3 and TRBJ2-3; 8 nucleotides align to TRBD2. Germline CDR1 ENHRY, CDR2 SYGVKD. The CDR3 length is 14 residues. V lost 6 bases and J lost 4; bases outside the gene matches: 6. Here the CDR3 DNA reads TGTGCCATCAGGGGGACTAGGAGCGCAGATACGCAGTATTTT. Translating gives CAIRGTRSADTQYF.

This clone is medium-sized (0.01 to 0.1%) within its sample. The J gene is TRBJ1-1, the V gene TRBV29-1, with a weak D call TRBD1 (6 bases). V shed 7 bases and J shed 0 bases, with 9 bases lying between them. This CDR3 has 12 residues. CDR1 SQVTM and CDR2 ANQGSEA come from the germline V gene. This CDR3 reads CSAGALNTEAFF. The CDR3, as DNA: TGCAGCGCGGGGGCCCTGAACACTGAAGCTTTCTTT.

The chain links TRBV3-1 (or the pseudogene TRBV3-2) to TRBJ2-5; 12 bases are a match to TRBD2. The germline V gene encodes CDR1 LGHDT and CDR2 YNNKEL (reference sequence). Trimming at V came to 0 bases and at J to 2 bases, leaving 4 bases not matched to a gene. The CDR3 totals 17 residues. DNA for the CDR3: TGTGCCAGCAGCCAAGAGGGGGGACTAGCGGGTCAAGAGACCCAGTACTTC. This gives the protein CASSQEGGLAGQETQYF.

The rearrangement uses TRBV10-3 and TRBJ1-2, with 8 nucleotides matching TRBD1. CDR3 size: 14 residues. Trimming took 10 bases from V and 1 from J; bases not matched to a gene: 8. In germline, CDR1 is ENHRY, CDR2 SYGVKD. The CDR3 loop is CATVRDRSNYGYTF. In nucleotides, the CDR3 is TGTGCCACCGTTAGGGACAGGAGTAACTATGGCTACACCTTC.

CDR3 amino acids: CASSLEGGTGELFF. The CDR3 DNA is TGCGCCAGCAGCTTGGAAGGGGGCACCGGGGAGCTGTTTTTT. The rearrangement uses TRBV5-1 and TRBJ2-2, with D possibly TRBD1 on 6 matching bases. The CDR3 has 14 residues. V was trimmed by 0 bases and J by 4 bases, leaving 7 bases between them. The V gene's germline CDR1 is SGHRS and CDR2 YFSETQ. Using reference TRBV5-1 and TRBJ2-2 for the parts outside the CDR3, the full variable domain is KAGVTQTPRYLIKTRGQQVTLSCSPISGHRSVSWYQQTPGQGLQFLFEYFSETQRNKGNFPGRFSGRQFSNSRSEMNVSTLELGDSALYLCASSLEGGTGELFFGEGSRLTVL.

The CDR3 spells CASRAGQQPQHF. For the CDR3, the DNA is TGTGCCAGCAGGGCAGGGCAACAGCCCCAGCATTTT. The rearrangement links TRBV12-3 or TRBV12-4 to TRBJ1-5; tentatively, D is TRBD1 (5 bases). This CDR3 is 12 amino acids long. The V gene lost 6 bases and the J gene lost 7 bases, with 10 bases spanning the gap.

This chain uses TRBV6-6 with TRBJ1-5, with 8 bases identical to TRBD1. V gave up 7 bases and J gave up 2 bases; unmatched junction bases: 4. CDR1 is MNHNY, CDR2 SVGAGI, per germline (reference sequence). The CDR3 runs to 14 residues. CDR3 sequence: CASTGGDGNQPQHF. The CDR3 DNA sequence: TGTGCCAGCACAGGGGGCGATGGCAATCAGCCCCAGCATTTT.

The count of this clone is one. This sequence joins TRBV28 and TRBJ1-2; 9 bases fit TRBD1. The germline CDR1 and CDR2 sequences are MDHEN and SYDVKM. The trim removed 6 bases at V and 4 bases at J, leaving 6 bases unmatched. The CDR3 loop spans 14 amino acids. The CDR3 loop reads CASSSGTGLYGYTF. The CDR3 coding sequence is TGTGCCAGCAGCTCCGGGACAGGGCTCTATGGCTACACCTTC.

V usage is TRBV7-2 and J usage is TRBJ2-1; D is unresolved. Germline loops: CDR1 SGHTA, CDR2 FQGNSA. Trimming cost V 5 bases and J 7 bases, with 12 bases left between them. There are 13 residues in the CDR3. The CDR3 bases are TGTGCCAGCAGCCCGGATACAGTGAATGAGCAGTTCTTC. This codes for CASSPDTVNEQFF.

The chain joins TRBV18 to TRBJ2-4; 7 positions match TRBD2. Germline loops: CDR1 KGHSH, CDR2 LQKENI. There are 19 residues in the CDR3. V trimming: 6 bases; J trimming: 0 bases; junction bases outside the gene matches: 17. In nucleotides, the CDR3 is TGTGCCAGCTCCCATAGGACGGGAGAGCCGGGGGGAGCCAAAAACATTCAGTACTTC. As protein: CASSHRTGEPGGAKNIQYF.

This chain joins TRBV5-8 and TRBJ1-4; D remains ambiguous. The ends were cut back, 1 base at V and 3 bases at J, with 13 bases in the middle. CDR1 SGHTS and CDR2 YDEGEE come from the germline V gene. This CDR3 has 16 residues. CDR3 in DNA: TGTGCCAGCAGCTTGTATACAGCATCAGCTAATGAAAAACTGTTTTTT. Its protein is CASSLYTASANEKLFF.

The V gene is TRBV27, the J gene TRBJ2-3; D perhaps matches TRBD2 (6 bases). V lost 6 bases and J lost 3, with 25 bases in between. The CDR3 totals 18 residues. Germline V gene sequence: CDR1 MNHEY, CDR2 SMNVEV (reference sequence). This chain's CDR3 is CASSRQVYSGGETDTQYF. DNA for the CDR3: TGTGCCAGCAGCCGACAAGTATATTCCGGGGGAGAAACAGATACGCAGTATTTT.

In its sample, this clone was seen once. The chain recombines TRBV19 with TRBJ1-4; tentative D call: TRBD1 (5 bases). There are 14 residues in the CDR3. V was clipped by 4 bases and J by 8 bases, with 14 bases between them. CDR1 is LNHDA, CDR2 SQIVND, per germline (reference sequence). The CDR3 DNA reads TGTGCCAGTAGTAACCAGGGCTCTCGAGAAAAACTGTTTTTT. Protein: CASSNQGSREKLFF. Full variable domain (rest looked up from reference TRBV19 and TRBJ1-4): DGGITQSPKYLFRKEGQNVTLSCEQNLNHDAMYWYRQDPGQGLRLIYYSQIVNDFQKGDIAEGYSVSREKKESFPLTVTSAQKNPTAFYLCASSNQGSREKLFFGSGTQLSVL.

The genes are TRBV19 and TRBJ1-2; 7 nucleotides line up with TRBD1. Germline lookup yields CDR1 LNHDA and CDR2 SQIVND (reference sequence). The J segment lost 4 bases and the V segment lost 11 bases, leaving 19 bases of the junction unmatched. This CDR3 is built from 16 residues. Written as DNA, the CDR3 is TGTGCCTCCGGAGGGGCAGGGGGAACTCTTAGCTATGGCTACACCTTC. Residues: CASGGAGGTLSYGYTF. Full variable domain (remainder filled in from reference TRBV19 and TRBJ1-2): DGGITQSPKYLFRKEGQNVTLSCEQNLNHDAMYWYRQDPGQGLRLIYYSQIVNDFQKGDIAEGYSVSREKKESFPLTVTSAQKNPTAFYLCASGGAGGTLSYGYTFGSGTRLTVV.